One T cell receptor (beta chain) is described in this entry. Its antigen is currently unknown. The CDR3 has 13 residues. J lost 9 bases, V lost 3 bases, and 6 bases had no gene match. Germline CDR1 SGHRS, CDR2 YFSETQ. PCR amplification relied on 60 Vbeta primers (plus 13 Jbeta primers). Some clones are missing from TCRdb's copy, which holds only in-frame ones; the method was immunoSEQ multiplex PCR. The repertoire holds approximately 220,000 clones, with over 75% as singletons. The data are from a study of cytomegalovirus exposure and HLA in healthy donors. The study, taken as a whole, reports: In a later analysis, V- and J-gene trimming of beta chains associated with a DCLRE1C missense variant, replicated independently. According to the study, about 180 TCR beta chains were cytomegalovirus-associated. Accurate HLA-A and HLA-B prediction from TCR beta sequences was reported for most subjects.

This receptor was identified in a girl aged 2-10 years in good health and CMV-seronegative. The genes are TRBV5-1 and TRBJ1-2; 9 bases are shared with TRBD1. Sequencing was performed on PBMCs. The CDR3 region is CASSSDRGGSYTF. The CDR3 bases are TGCGCCAGCAGCTCGGACAGGGGAGGCAGCTACACCTTC. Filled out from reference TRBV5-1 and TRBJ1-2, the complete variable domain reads KAGVTQTPRYLIKTRGQQVTLSCSPISGHRSVSWYQQTPGQGLQFLFEYFSETQRNKGNFPGRFSGRQFSNSRSEMNVSTLELGDSALYLCASSSDRGGSYTFGSGTRLTVV.